Sequencing of this T cell receptor (beta chain) was carried out in a study of blood T cell repertoires in COVID-19. Study as a whole: Both acute and convalescent COVID-19 samples were obtained from the United States, Italy and Spain. From T cells, B-cell-depleted T cells, or PBMCs came the material, which was cDNA or gDNA.

This clone was counted ten times or more. How the authors handled the data: Amplification of reference gene primers provided the estimated nucleated cell counts. Generated by immunoSEQ multiplex PCR, the TCRdb table keeps only in-frame clones and is missing some. The DNA gave D and trimming, while V, J and clone size come from that table. Found here are some 240,000 clones, roughly 82% of them singletons; the top ten hold 1.2% to 1.5%. The CDR3 runs 15 residues. Germline CDR1 reads LNHDA; CDR2 reads SQIVND (reference sequence). The trim removed 3 bases at V and 7 bases at J, leaving 8 bases unmatched.

The rearrangement joins TRBV19 to TRBJ2-1; TRBD2 matches 8 bases. The sequenced sample consisted of peripheral blood. This clonotype was obtained from a woman aged 40 to 55 who had recovered from COVID-19. CDR3 loop: CASSISGLATNEQFF. CDR3 DNA: TGTGCCAGTAGTATCAGTGGACTAGCTACGAATGAGCAGTTCTTC.